These 25 T cell receptor beta chains came from one sample sequenced in a study of blood T cell repertoires in COVID-19. Here immunoSEQ multiplex PCR was the method, and the copy in TCRdb shows in-frame clones only, minus some. The data show around 100,000 clones, with 75% to 90% seen just once and approximately 10% held by the top ten. The sequencing input was peripheral blood. These receptors all come from a man of 80 years or more with acute or convalescent COVID-19.

The chain carries TRBV27 and TRBJ2-5, with 13 bases lining up with TRBD2. CDR1 is MNHEY, CDR2 SMNVEV, per germline (reference sequence). The V gene end was trimmed by 5 bases and the J gene end by 3 bases; junction bases not matched to a gene: 6. This CDR3 has 16 amino acids. As DNA, the CDR3 is TGTGCCAGCAGTAGGACTAGCGGGGGCGGGGAAGAGACCCAGTACTTC. It translates to CASSRTSGGGEETQYF.

The chain employs TRBV7-9 and TRBJ1-1; 8 nucleotides line up with TRBD1. Losses at the gene ends were 4 bases for V and 1 base for J; bases not matched to a gene: 5. The CDR3 covers 15 residues. The germline gives CDR1 SEHNR, CDR2 FQNEAQ (reference sequence). CDR3 DNA sequence: TGTGCCAGCAGCTCAAACAGGGGGTGGAACACTGAAGCTTTCTTT. This encodes CASSSNRGWNTEAFF.

The J gene is TRBJ2-7, the V gene TRBV27; TRBD2 aligns across 8 bases. The CDR3 consists of 15 residues. Germline V CDR1 and CDR2: MNHEY, SMNVEV (reference sequence). J gave up 4 bases and V 4 bases, and 9 bases lay outside the gene matches. The CDR3 is CASSSLGGLGYEQYF. DNA of the CDR3: TGTGCCAGCAGTTCCCTTGGGGGACTAGGGTACGAGCAGTACTTC.

The chain links TRBV25-1 to TRBJ2-6; 9 bases are a match to TRBD1. CDR3 length equals 18 residues. Germline trimming cut 4 bases from V and 0 bases from J; bases unmatched to any gene: 7. From germline, CDR1 is MGHDK and CDR2 SYGVNS. The CDR3 DNA follows: TGTGCCAGCAGTGGGGACAGGGCCCCTACCTCTGGGGCCAACGTCCTGACTTTC. Residues: CASSGDRAPTSGANVLTF.

V and J are TRBV11-3 and TRBJ2-3; TRBD1 might be the D (6 bases). Germline V gives CDR1 SGHNT, CDR2 YENEEA. Trimming removed 3 bases at V and 6 bases at J, with 10 bases between. The CDR3 has 13 amino acids. The CDR3 sequence: CASSFGGSDTQYF. CDR3 in DNA: TGTGCCAGCAGCTTTGGGGGCTCCGATACGCAGTATTTT. Looking up the rest from reference TRBV11-3 and TRBJ2-3 gives the full variable domain: EAGVVQSPRYKIIEKKQPVAFWCNPISGHNTLYWYLQNLGQGPELLIRYENEEAVDDSQLPKDRFSAERLKGVDSTLKIQPAELGDSAVYLCASSFGGSDTQYFGPGTRLTVL.

V and J are TRBV7-9 and TRBJ2-1; TRBD2 agrees at 10 bases. In germline, CDR1 is SEHNR, CDR2 FQNEAQ (reference sequence). Unmatched junction bases numbered 4, after V lost 5 bases and J lost 3 bases. CDR3 length: 15 amino acids. The CDR3 here is CASSASSGSYNEQFF. In nucleotides, the CDR3 is TGTGCCAGCAGCGCGTCTAGCGGGAGCTACAATGAGCAGTTCTTC.

The V call is TRBV19, the J call TRBJ1-4; D is uncertain. This CDR3 comprises 15 residues. The V end lost 5 bases, the J end lost 3 bases, and 13 bases lay between the germline ends. Germline V gene sequence: CDR1 LNHDA, CDR2 SQIVND (reference sequence). The CDR3 is CASSRQPVANEKLFF. CDR3 nucleotide sequence: TGTGCCAGTAGTCGCCAACCGGTGGCTAATGAAAAACTGTTTTTT.

This chain uses TRBV5-1 with TRBJ2-7; D is perhaps TRBD2 (6 bases). CDR3 size: 14 residues. The V end lost 7 bases, the J end lost 0 bases, and 14 bases lay between the germline ends. Germline V gene data show CDR1 as SGHRS and CDR2 as YFSETQ. The DNA for the CDR3 is TGCGCCAGCTCCTCCCAGGGAGGCTCCTACGAGCAGTACTTC. Its protein product is CASSSQGGSYEQYF.

The chain links TRBV5-5 to TRBJ2-7; 8 nucleotides line up with TRBD2. CDR1 and CDR2 from the germline V gene are SGHKS and YYEKEE (reference sequence). Unmatched junction bases numbered 21, after V lost 2 bases and J lost 5 bases. CDR3 length: 19 amino acids. The CDR3: CASSFSSYRATREVHEQYF. CDR3 DNA sequence: TGTGCCAGCAGCTTCTCTTCATATAGAGCCACGCGGGAGGTCCACGAGCAGTACTTC. Drawing the rest from reference TRBV5-5 and TRBJ2-7, the complete variable domain is DAGVTQSPTHLIKTRGQQVTLRCSPISGHKSVSWYQQVLGQGPQFIFQYYEKEERGRGNFPDRFSARQFPNYSSELNVNALLLGDSALYLCASSFSSYRATREVHEQYFGPGTRLTVT.

The rearrangement joins TRBV19 to TRBJ1-6; possibly TRBD1 for D (5 bases). Germline-derived CDR1 and CDR2 are LNHDA and SQIVND (reference sequence). This CDR3 has 15 residues. The V end lost 6 bases, the J end lost 5 bases, and 14 bases lay between the germline ends. The CDR3 DNA sequence: TGTGCCAGTAGCTCATGGGGCCGGGATAATTCACCCCTCCACTTT. Its translation: CASSSWGRDNSPLHF.

The rearrangement links TRBV10-3 to TRBJ1-5, with a tentative D call TRBD1 (5 bases). V shed 6 bases and J shed 2 bases, with 8 bases lying between them. The length of the CDR3 is 13 residues. Per germline, CDR1 ENHRY and CDR2 SYGVKD. As DNA, the CDR3 is TGTGCCATCAGGTCCAGGGGCAATCAGCCCCAGCATTTT. It codes for CAIRSRGNQPQHF.

The chain links TRBV30 to TRBJ2-6; weak D call: TRBD1 (6 bases). Germline V lookup: CDR1 GTSNPN, CDR2 SVGIG (reference sequence). Deletions cut 3 bases from V and 4 bases from J, with 10 bases between. The CDR3 has 14 amino acids. The CDR3 DNA is TGTGCCTGGAGCACAGGGACCGGGGCCAACGTCCTGACTTTC. It specifies CAWSTGTGANVLTF.

V and J are TRBV20-1 and TRBJ1-1; possibly TRBD1 for D (5 bases). CDR1 DFQATT and CDR2 SNEGSKA come from the germline V gene (reference sequence). The CDR3 covers 11 residues. CDR3 bases: TGCAGCCCGGGGACGGAGGGCCAAGCTTTCTTT. Its translation is CSPGTEGQAFF.

The chain couples TRBV19 to TRBJ1-2; 9 bases are a match to TRBD1. The J segment lost 5 bases and the V segment lost 6 bases, leaving 7 bases of the junction unmatched. This CDR3 has 14 amino acids. From germline, CDR1 is LNHDA and CDR2 SQIVND (reference sequence). CDR3 loop: CASSRQGVGYGYTF. CDR3 sequence (DNA): TGTGCCAGTAGCCGACAGGGGGTAGGATATGGCTACACCTTC.

The V call is TRBV6-5, the J call TRBJ1-5; 7 bases agree with TRBD1. The CDR3 covers 14 residues. Per germline, CDR1 MNHEY and CDR2 SVGAGI. The J segment lost 0 bases and the V segment lost 7 bases, leaving 3 bases of the junction unmatched. The CDR3 sequence is CASKGTASNQPQHF. CDR3 in DNA: TGTGCCAGCAAAGGGACAGCTAGCAATCAGCCCCAGCATTTT.

The V and J genes are TRBV5-3 and TRBJ2-7, with TRBD1 matching over 9 bases. TRBV5-3 is known as an ORF, though its function is uncertain. V gave up 0 bases and J gave up 6 bases; unmatched junction bases: 10. The CDR3 has 16 residues. The CDR3 nucleotides are TGTGCCAGAAGCTTGGGCCCGGGACAGGGCACGAGCGAGCAGTACTTC. It codes for CARSLGPGQGTSEQYF.

The rearrangement links TRBV6-5 to TRBJ1-4; 8 bases are shared with TRBD1. V shed 6 bases, J shed 8 bases, and the junction held 11 bases outside the gene matches. The CDR3 is 15 residues long. CDR1 MNHEY and CDR2 SVGAGI come from the germline V gene. CDR3 sequence reads: CASSQTQGAGEKLFF. CDR3 nucleotide sequence: TGTGCCAGCAGCCAGACCCAGGGGGCAGGAGAAAAACTGTTTTTT.

The chain has TRBV3-1 (or the pseudogene TRBV3-2) and TRBJ1-5; possible D gene TRBD1, 5 bases. Trimming took off 4 bases at V and 3 bases at J, with 16 bases between the two ends. CDR3 length equals 16 residues. CDR1 and CDR2 from the germline V gene are LGHDT and YNNKEL (reference sequence). Here the CDR3 reads CASSPQGVGANQPQHF. CDR3 DNA sequence: TGTGCCAGCAGCCCTCAGGGTGTAGGGGCCAATCAGCCCCAGCATTTT.

The V gene is TRBV12-3 or TRBV12-4, the J gene TRBJ1-6; D ambiguous. V dropped 6 bases and J dropped 14 bases, with 14 bases sitting between them. The CDR3 is 12 residues long. The CDR3 spells CASSLPGRSLHF. The CDR3 coding sequence is TGTGCCAGCAGCTTACCCGGGAGATCCCTCCACTTT.

The sample holds a few counts of this clone. The rearrangement joins TRBV3-1 (or the pseudogene TRBV3-2) to TRBJ2-7; 11 bases match TRBD2. Germline values: CDR1 LGHDT, CDR2 YNNKEL (reference sequence). The CDR3 length is 16 residues. Losses at the gene ends were 4 bases for V and 2 bases for J; bases not matched to a gene: 7. The CDR3 sequence is CASSRQGTSGPYEQYF. CDR3 in DNA: TGTGCCAGCAGCCGGCAAGGGACTAGCGGCCCCTACGAGCAGTACTTC.

The sample holds a few counts of this clone. The junction departs from the called germline gene at one end, perhaps through a read error. The gene calls are TRBV6-1 and TRBJ2-5, with a tentative D call TRBD1 (6 bases). The CDR3 is 13 residues long. Germline values: CDR1 MNHNS, CDR2 SASEGT. CDR3: CASSDPGQGTQYF. CDR3 DNA sequence: TGTGCCAGCAGTGATCCGGGACAAGGGACCCAGTACTTC.

This clone was seen a single time. The chain is built from TRBV6-1 and TRBJ1-5, with D possibly being TRBD1 (5 bases). Germline CDR1 is MNHNS and CDR2 is SASEGT. Trimming shortened V by 0 bases and J by 5 bases, and 11 bases separated the two germline ends. The CDR3 is made up of 15 amino acids. The CDR3 protein is CASSEAIWGDQPQHF. The CDR3 region has the DNA TGTGCCAGCAGTGAAGCTATTTGGGGGGATCAGCCCCAGCATTTT.

This rearrangement joins TRBV6-5 to TRBJ2-7, with 10 nucleotides matching TRBD2. The CDR3 has 16 amino acids. The trim removed 0 bases at V and 9 bases at J, leaving 11 bases unmatched. Per germline, CDR1 MNHEY and CDR2 SVGAGI. The chain's CDR3 is CASSYSGGTSAQGQYF. The CDR3 nucleotides are TGTGCCAGCAGTTACTCCGGGGGGACTAGCGCCCAGGGGCAGTACTTC.

This clone was recorded once. This chain joins TRBV9 and TRBJ2-7, with unresolved D. The CDR3 is made up of 15 amino acids. Trimming removed 4 bases at V and 6 bases at J, with 20 bases between. From germline, CDR1 is SGDLS and CDR2 YYNGEE. CDR3 residues: CASSKNPETPGEQYF. The CDR3 DNA reads as TGTGCCAGCAGCAAAAACCCAGAGACTCCGGGCGAGCAGTACTTC.

The genes are TRBV7-2 and TRBJ1-5, with TRBD1 matching over 9 bases. The CDR3 contains 15 residues. With V trimmed by 8 bases and J by 2 bases, 7 bases remained unmatched. Germline CDR1 reads SGHTA; CDR2 reads FQGNSA. CDR3: CASQTGGRGNQPQHF. In DNA, the CDR3 is TGTGCCAGCCAAACAGGGGGCCGTGGCAATCAGCCCCAGCATTTT.